The rows below give T cell receptor beta chains drawn from one sample of a study of CD8+CD57+ T cells in acquired aplastic anemia. TCRdb re-derived calls from the reads in MiXCR, one entry per CDR3 protein. Among 170,000 or so distinct CDR3 sequences, 45% to 50% were seen once, and the ten largest hold under 35%. The material sequenced was sorted CD4+, CD8+, or CD8+CD57+ T cells (not recorded which) from PBMCs. These receptors were taken from a human donor with aplastic anemia. CDR3s include the opening cysteine and the closing phenylalanine or tryptophan. D genes are given only for firm matches. Some rows mark clone size as missing; the rest say once, few, many or name a class of expanded clone.

size: once; D: TRBD2; J: TRBJ2-7; V: TRBV7-6; CDR3: CASSFGPSGGAPPCSYEQYF
size: many; D: NA; J: TRBJ2-7; V: TRBV20-1; CDR3: CSARGRAMAYEQYF
size: NA; D: TRBD2; J: TRBJ2-1; V: TRBV30; CDR3: CAWTGTSGSSYNEQFF
size: many; D: TRBD2; J: TRBJ2-7; V: TRBV9; CDR3: CASSVGVLAGSYEQYF
size: NA; D: TRBD2; J: TRBJ2-7; V: TRBV4-2; CDR3: CASSPTPETSGRLSSYEQYF
size: NA; D: TRBD1; J: TRBJ2-1; V: TRBV20-1; CDR3: CSAKRRQGAEQFF
size: many; D: NA; J: TRBJ2-7; V: TRBV5-6; CDR3: CASSRPWLTDTYEQYF
size: many; D: NA; J: TRBJ2-7; V: TRBV29-1; CDR3: CSAGDPQFNEQYF
size: NA; D: TRBD2; J: TRBJ2-5; V: TRBV19; CDR3: CASSIVLAGGQETQYF
size: NA; D: TRBD2; J: TRBJ2-7; V: TRBV7-8; CDR3: CASSFGTSGTGEQYF
size: many; D: NA; J: TRBJ1-2; V: TRBV7-9; CDR3: CASSPSEGVKYGYTF
size: NA; D: TRBD1; J: TRBJ1-2; V: TRBV29-1; CDR3: CSARGRDDYGYTF
size: many; D: NA; J: TRBJ1-5; V: TRBV15; CDR3: CATSRDRGGMFDQPQHF
size: NA; D: TRBD1; J: TRBJ2-2; V: TRBV7-3; CDR3: CASSLKDLPLDRGDTGELFF
size: many; D: NA; J: TRBJ2-5; V: TRBV9; CDR3: CASSAWPTGDDQETQYF
size: NA; D: TRBD1; J: TRBJ1-1; V: TRBV7-3; CDR3: CASSLQGGATEAFF
size: once; D: NA; J: TRBJ1-1; V: TRBV28; CDR3: CASSQTPWGRNTEAFF
size: NA; D: TRBD1; J: TRBJ2-1; V: TRBV24-1; CDR3: CATSDPAGGRNEQFF
size: once; D: NA; J: TRBJ1-4; V: TRBV19; CDR3: CASSIAYPRSEKLFF
size: few; D: NA; J: TRBJ2-5; V: TRBV27; CDR3: CASSLFSRARETQYF
size: NA; D: TRBD1; J: TRBJ1-2; V: TRBV2; CDR3: CASSVGQGQDYGYTF
size: NA; D: NA; J: TRBJ1-6; V: TRBV10-3; CDR3: CAISETGTVNSPLHF
size: NA; D: NA; J: TRBJ2-7; V: TRBV7-2; CDR3: CASSTQGYEQYF
size: many; D: NA; J: TRBJ2-5; V: TRBV5-4; CDR3: CASSFGWTQETQYF
size: NA; D: TRBD1; J: TRBJ2-7; V: TRBV10-3; CDR3: CATEDRGLSYEQYF